This T cell receptor (beta chain) was obtained from a study of shared clonotypes between healthy human individuals. Overall study findings and caveats: Clonotypes which were not shared had lower generation probabilities than clonotypes that all four donors shared.

Genomic DNA per cell subset filled all wells of several immunoSEQ plates. In the authors' workflow: ImmunoSEQ sequences covered only the junction and lacked quality scores; filtering therefore differed. The method was immunoSEQ multiplex PCR; TCRdb's version includes in-frame clones alone and lacks a portion of them. D and trimming were read from the DNA, whereas the V and J calls and clone size are those reported in that table. The sample consists of over a million clones, around 95% of them appearing once. Germline CDR1 and CDR2: SEHNR and FQNEAQ (reference sequence). The CDR3 has 15 amino acids. Deletions cut 1 base from V and 8 bases from J, with 15 bases between. Comment on this clone: What it binds is not known.

A CD45RA-negative memory subset and a CD45RA+ naive subset were separated from the CD4+ cells. The TCR comes from a young man in good health. The sample consisted of naive CD4+ T cells sorted from blood. The subset here: CD45RA+ positively selected. The rearrangement links TRBV7-9 to TRBJ2-1; D not certain. The CDR3 region has the DNA TGTGCCAGCAGCTTAGTACGGGCTCCGTGGGATGAGCAGTTCTTC. Residues: CASSLVRAPWDEQFF.